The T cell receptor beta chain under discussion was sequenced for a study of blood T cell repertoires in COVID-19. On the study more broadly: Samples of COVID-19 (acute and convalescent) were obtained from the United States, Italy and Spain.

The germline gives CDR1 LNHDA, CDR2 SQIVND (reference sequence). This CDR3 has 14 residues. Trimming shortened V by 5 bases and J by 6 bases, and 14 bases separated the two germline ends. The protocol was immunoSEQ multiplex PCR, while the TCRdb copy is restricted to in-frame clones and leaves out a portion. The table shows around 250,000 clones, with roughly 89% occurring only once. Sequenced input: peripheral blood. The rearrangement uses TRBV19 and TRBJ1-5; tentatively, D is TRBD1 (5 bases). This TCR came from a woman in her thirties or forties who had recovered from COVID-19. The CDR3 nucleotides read TGTGCCAGTAGTGCGGACATGGAGCCTCAGCCCCAGCATTTT. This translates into CASSADMEPQPQHF. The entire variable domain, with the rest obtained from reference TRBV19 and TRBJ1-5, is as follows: DGGITQSPKYLFRKEGQNVTLSCEQNLNHDAMYWYRQDPGQGLRLIYYSQIVNDFQKGDIAEGYSVSREKKESFPLTVTSAQKNPTAFYLCASSADMEPQPQHFGDGTRLSIL.